These 14 T cell receptor beta chains were sequenced from one sample in a study of blood T cell repertoires in COVID-19. Sequencing was performed with immunoSEQ multiplex PCR; in TCRdb, only in-frame clones are kept and a portion is missing. Among hundreds of thousands of clones listed, approximately 92% were seen once. Material: PBMCs or T cells enriched from blood (not recorded which). These receptors all come from a man aged 30 to 45 who had recovered from COVID-19.

This clone occurred a few times. The rearrangement uses TRBV7-9 and TRBJ2-5; 12 bases map to TRBD2. The CDR3 has 15 residues. The J segment lost 5 bases and the V segment lost 5 bases, leaving 6 bases of the junction unmatched. Germline lookup yields CDR1 SEHNR and CDR2 FQNEAQ (reference sequence). DNA of the CDR3: TGTGCCAGCAGCCCTAGCGGGAGGGCCGTGGAGACCCAGTACTTC. As protein: CASSPSGRAVETQYF.

The chain combines TRBV5-1 with TRBJ2-5; 10 nucleotides match TRBD2. Germline lookup yields CDR1 SGHRS and CDR2 YFSETQ. The ends lost 3 bases at V and 5 bases at J; junction bases unmatched: 7. The CDR3 spans 15 residues. The CDR3 region has the DNA TGCGCCAGCAGCTGGGGGACTAGCGATGTGGAGACCCAGTACTTC. Translated, it gives CASSWGTSDVETQYF. Complete variable domain (other parts from reference TRBV5-1 and TRBJ2-5): KAGVTQTPRYLIKTRGQQVTLSCSPISGHRSVSWYQQTPGQGLQFLFEYFSETQRNKGNFPGRFSGRQFSNSRSEMNVSTLELGDSALYLCASSWGTSDVETQYFGPGTRLLVL.

This rearrangement joins TRBV7-9 to TRBJ2-2; 7 bases map to TRBD2. The CDR3 loop spans 16 amino acids. Per germline, CDR1 SEHNR and CDR2 FQNEAQ (reference sequence). V was clipped by 5 bases and J by 2 bases; unmatched bases: 8. The CDR3 loop reads CASSRGVAGNTGELFF. CDR3 DNA sequence: TGTGCCAGCAGCCGGGGTGTAGCGGGTAACACCGGGGAGCTGTTTTTT.

V and J are TRBV11-2 and TRBJ2-7, with 7 bases lining up with TRBD2. V shed 1 base, J shed 3 bases, and the junction held 6 bases outside the gene matches. The V gene's germline CDR1 is SGHAT and CDR2 FQNNGV. This CDR3 has 15 residues. The CDR3 nucleotides read TGTGCCAGCAGCTTAGTGTCAGGCGGGAGCTACGAGCAGTACTTC. It encodes CASSLVSGGSYEQYF. The whole variable domain, filled in from reference TRBV11-2 and TRBJ2-7, reads EAGVAQSPRYKIIEKRQSVAFWCNPISGHATLYWYQQILGQGPKLLIQFQNNGVVDDSQLPKDRFSAERLKGVDSTLKIQPAKLEDSAVYLCASSLVSGGSYEQYFGPGTRLTVT.

The chain has TRBV4-1 and TRBJ1-1; D may be TRBD1 (5 bases). Germline loops: CDR1 MGHRA, CDR2 YSYEKL. The CDR3 is 15 residues long. V lost 4 bases, J lost 1 base, and 13 bases lay in between. The CDR3 nucleotides are TGCGCCAGCAGCCCACGGGGGTCTTGGAACACTGAAGCTTTCTTT. This encodes CASSPRGSWNTEAFF.

The chain couples TRBV19 to TRBJ2-2; TRBD1 matches at 7 bases. Germline V gene sequence: CDR1 LNHDA, CDR2 SQIVND (reference sequence). The CDR3 runs to 15 residues. The ends lost 0 bases at V and 3 bases at J; junction bases unmatched: 1. CDR3 DNA: TGTGCCAGTAGTATAGAACAGGGGTACACCGGGGAGCTGTTTTTT. Its protein is CASSIEQGYTGELFF.

J is TRBJ2-2 and V is TRBV5-8; no clear D. The V gene's germline CDR1 is SGHTS and CDR2 YDEGEE. The CDR3 is 16 amino acids. With 4 bases removed from V and 3 bases from J, the gap between germline ends came to 16 bases. The CDR3 loop reads CASSVDPAGDTGELFF. In nucleotides, the CDR3 is TGTGCCAGCAGCGTGGACCCTGCCGGTGACACCGGGGAGCTGTTTTTT.

This chain uses TRBV18 with TRBJ2-1, with 11 nucleotides matching TRBD2. The CDR3 has 16 residues. The ends lost 3 bases at V and 7 bases at J; junction bases unmatched: 8. The V gene's germline CDR1 is KGHSH and CDR2 LQKENI. Written as DNA, the CDR3 is TGTGCCAGCTCACCGATAGCGGGAGGGCCGATGAATGAGCAGTTCTTC. The encoded protein is CASSPIAGGPMNEQFF.

The rearrangement links TRBV7-9 to TRBJ1-6; no definite D call. The V and J ends lost 1 base and 7 bases respectively, with 11 bases between them. The germline V gene has CDR1 SEHNR and CDR2 FQNEAQ (reference sequence). The CDR3 extends over 15 amino acids. The DNA of the CDR3 is TGTGCCAGCAGCTTAGTCGGGGTTGGGAATTCACCCCTCCACTTT. Translating it yields CASSLVGVGNSPLHF.

The chain combines TRBV29-1 with TRBJ2-7; D is possibly TRBD1 (5 bases). V was cut by 1 base and J by 0 bases, with 13 bases left in between. Germline V gene data show CDR1 as SQVTM and CDR2 as ANQGSEA. CDR3 length: 15 amino acids. This CDR3 reads CSVEVVGQSSYEQYF. DNA of the CDR3: TGCAGCGTTGAAGTAGTGGGGCAGAGCTCCTACGAGCAGTACTTC.

This chain connects TRBV3-1 (or the pseudogene TRBV3-2) to TRBJ1-1; possible D gene TRBD1, 5 bases. CDR3 length equals 14 residues. The V end lost 3 bases, the J end lost 6 bases, and 14 bases lay between the germline ends. Germline V gives CDR1 LGHDT, CDR2 YNNKEL (reference sequence). The CDR3 sequence is CASSHVLGGAEAFF. CDR3 DNA sequence: TGTGCCAGCAGCCATGTCCTCGGAGGGGCTGAAGCTTTCTTT.

The sample holds a few counts of this clone. This chain links TRBV18 with TRBJ2-2; D is uncertain. The CDR3 length is 16 residues. CDR1 and CDR2 (germline): KGHSH, LQKENI. Trimming took off 3 bases at V and 2 bases at J, with 13 bases between the two ends. The CDR3 region is CASSPDFARNTGELFF. CDR3 bases: TGTGCCAGCTCACCTGACTTTGCGAGAAACACCGGGGAGCTGTTTTTT.

This sequence joins TRBV7-9 and TRBJ2-2; D is unresolved. This CDR3 contains 13 residues. The ends were cut back, 0 bases at V and 7 bases at J, with 6 bases in the middle. The V gene's germline CDR1 is SEHNR and CDR2 FQNEAQ (reference sequence). Written as DNA, the CDR3 is TGTGCCAGCAGCTTAGCGCGAGGCGGGGAGCTGTTTTTT. As protein: CASSLARGGELFF.

This chain joins TRBV5-1 and TRBJ1-1; D gene unclear. The germline V gene has CDR1 SGHRS and CDR2 YFSETQ. V was shortened by 3 bases and J by 4 bases, with 13 bases between the two germline ends. This CDR3 has 14 residues. The CDR3 DNA reads TGCGCCAGCAGCTCGGGGTCCCTGAGCACTGAAGCTTTCTTT. Encoded protein: CASSSGSLSTEAFF. The variable domain in full, with the rest retrieved from reference TRBV5-1 and TRBJ1-1, is KAGVTQTPRYLIKTRGQQVTLSCSPISGHRSVSWYQQTPGQGLQFLFEYFSETQRNKGNFPGRFSGRQFSNSRSEMNVSTLELGDSALYLCASSSGSLSTEAFFGQGTRLTVV.